Presented here are 10 T cell receptor beta chains from one specimen sequenced in a study of PD-1 blockade in classical Hodgkin lymphoma. This table comes from immunoSEQ multiplex PCR, and its TCRdb copy is limited to in-frame clones, with some not included. Seen here are several thousand clones, about 70% observed once, and the top ten hold around 43%. Time point in this sample: cycle 4 day 1 (C4D1), after more than five weeks of nivolumab. All the patients suffered relapse after autologous stem cell transplantation, and brentuximab vedotin exposure differed. The sequenced sample was peripheral blood mononuclear cells (PBMCs), obtained before the fourth cycle of nivolumab. These receptors were taken from a human donor with classical Hodgkin lymphoma.

The chain combines TRBV5-5 with TRBJ2-7; tentative D call: TRBD2 (6 bases). CDR3 length: 16 residues. The V end was cut by 4 bases, the J end by 0 bases, with 17 bases between. Germline lookup yields CDR1 SGHKS and CDR2 YYEKEE (reference sequence). The CDR3 nucleotides read TGTGCCAGCAGCCCCAACGGACTACCGAGCTCCTACGAGCAGTACTTC. Translating gives CASSPNGLPSSYEQYF.

The rearrangement links TRBV28 to TRBJ2-7; D gene ambiguous. The CDR3 loop spans 15 amino acids. Germline-derived CDR1 and CDR2 are MDHEN and SYDVKM. The germline V and J ends were trimmed by 4 bases and 3 bases, with 16 bases remaining between them. For the CDR3, the DNA is TGTGCCAGCAGTTCCACCGGACCAAGTATCTACGAGCAGTACTTC. Translation: CASSSTGPSIYEQYF.

The V gene is TRBV6-6, the J gene TRBJ1-3; D is unclear. Trimming stripped 5 bases from V and 4 bases from J, with 12 bases between. Germline CDR1 and CDR2: MNHNY and SVGAGI (reference sequence). The CDR3 sequence is 14 residues long. CDR3 DNA sequence: TGTGCCAGCAGTCAGGAGCGAAGCGGAAACACCATATATTTT. Translated, it gives CASSQERSGNTIYF.

The chain carries TRBV6-1 and TRBJ1-2; no firm D call. The CDR3 is made up of 14 amino acids. Germline-derived CDR1 and CDR2 are MNHNS and SASEGT. The V end was cut by 4 bases, the J end by 5 bases, with 14 bases between. In DNA, the CDR3 is TGTGCCAGCAGTGTTGTTAGGGCTGAGTATGGCTACACCTTC. It specifies CASSVVRAEYGYTF.

The CDR3 sequence is CASTEGGGMNNEQFF. Here the CDR3 DNA reads TGTGCCAGCACCGAAGGGGGAGGGATGAACAATGAGCAGTTCTTC. This chain joins TRBV2 and TRBJ2-1, with D possibly TRBD2 on 7 matching bases. V was cut by 7 bases and J by 5 bases, with 18 bases left in between. Germline V gives CDR1 SNHLY, CDR2 FYNNEI. CDR3 length: 15 residues.

For this clone: In the same sample, other DNA sequences code for this CDR3. The chain uses TRBV4-1 and TRBJ2-7; 7 nucleotides agree with TRBD1. CDR3 size: 14 residues. The germline V gene has CDR1 MGHRA and CDR2 YSYEKL. After removal of 0 bases from V and 2 bases from J, the junction contained 1 base not matched to a gene. CDR3 residues: CASSQEQGPYEQYF. DNA of the CDR3: TGCGCCAGCAGCCAAGAACAGGGGCCCTACGAGCAGTACTTC.

This clone appeared once. V usage is TRBV7-6 and J usage is TRBJ1-1; D is perhaps TRBD1 (5 bases). The CDR3 has 14 amino acids. The V gene lost 1 base and the J gene lost 11 bases, with 17 bases spanning the gap. Germline V gene data show CDR1 as SGHVS and CDR2 as FNYEAQ. This CDR3 reads CASSLGDGTARAFF. CDR3 sequence (DNA): TGTGCCAGCAGCTTAGGAGATGGGACCGCCAGGGCTTTCTTT.

The rearrangement links TRBV14 to TRBJ2-3, with TRBD1 matching 8 bases. The J segment lost 2 bases and the V segment lost 2 bases, leaving 3 bases of the junction unmatched. CDR3 size: 15 residues. CDR1 SGHDN and CDR2 FVKESK come from the germline V gene. CDR3 sequence reads: CASSQRTGFTDTQYF. DNA of the CDR3: TGTGCCAGCAGCCAAAGGACAGGGTTCACAGATACGCAGTATTTT.

V and J are TRBV5-1 and TRBJ2-2; D is tentatively TRBD1 or TRBD2 (5 bases each). The CDR3 totals 16 residues. Germline values: CDR1 SGHRS, CDR2 YFSETQ. The germline V and J ends were trimmed by 7 bases and 1 base, with 17 bases remaining between them. The CDR3 DNA reads TGCGCCAGCTCGTTTGTCGGGGCGGGGAACACCGGGGAGCTGTTTTTT. Its translation: CASSFVGAGNTGELFF.

This clone has more than one count but fewer than ten. The chain recombines TRBV7-9 with TRBJ2-3; 8 nucleotides match TRBD1. This CDR3 spans 14 amino acids. After removal of 1 base from V and 7 bases from J, the junction contained 4 bases not matched to a gene. Looked up from germline, CDR1 is SEHNR and CDR2 is FQNEAQ (reference sequence). CDR3 DNA: TGTGCCAGCAGCTTAGACAGGGGGGCAAATACGCAGTATTTT. Translating gives CASSLDRGANTQYF.